Listed here is a single TCR beta chain. Its antigen is currently unknown. Treatment given: oral pan-JAK inhibitor, 5-10 mg twice daily. In alopecia areata patients, both lesional scalp punch biopsies and peripheral blood were collected. The CDR3 extends over 17 amino acids. In germline, CDR1 is SGHDT, CDR2 YYEEEE. The V end lost 4 bases, the J end lost 0 bases, and 14 bases lay between the germline ends. Following RNA extraction, reverse transcription yielded cDNA that acted as the sequencing template. The protocol was immunoSEQ multiplex PCR, while the TCRdb copy is restricted to in-frame clones and leaves out a portion. The sample has about 220,000 clones, around three fifths seen once. This specimen belongs to a study of CD8+ T cells in alopecia areata. Study-level background: Percentage of affected scalp area was the basis on which treated patients' severity was scored.

Whole-study results and caveats: A single nonresponder leaves the baseline CD8+ expansion link to response uncertain.

The sequencing here drew on CD4+ T cells sorted from blood, taken at week 4, from a patient treated with tofacitinib. The chain joins TRBV5-6 to TRBJ1-6; TRBD1 is a possible D gene (6 bases). The receptor's source is a human donor with alopecia areata. The chain's CDR3 is CASSASDRISYNSPLHF. CDR3 coding DNA: TGTGCCAGCAGCGCGAGTGACAGGATCTCCTATAATTCACCCCTCCACTTT.